Many counts were recorded for the clone carrying this T cell receptor (beta chain). The data derive from a study of prognosis after radiotherapy for stage I lung cancer. With 6 bases removed from V and 6 bases from J, the gap between germline ends came to 17 bases. Per the germline V gene, CDR1 is SGHNT and CDR2 is YYREEE (reference sequence). The CDR3 totals 14 residues. Genomic DNA was subjected to two-round multiplex PCR for amplification of TCR beta CDR3. The first PCR round targeted every TRBV and TRBJ gene with specific primers. MiXCR, run by TCRdb on the multiplex PCR reads, gives a single entry per CDR3 protein. This repertoire shows 20,000 to 25,000 distinct CDR3 sequences, around 46% found once; its top ten account for roughly 33%.

The receptor was derived from a donor older than 45 with non-small cell lung cancer. Source: PBMCs, taken before or after stereotactic body radiation therapy (not recorded which). The chain uses TRBV5-4 and TRBJ2-3, with D possibly being TRBD1 or TRBD2 (6 bases each). CDR3 residues: CASKGGGPSDTQYF. CDR3 DNA: TGTGCCAGCAAAGGTGGGGGGCCTTCGGATACGCAGTATTTT.